This TCR beta chain was recorded in a study of blood T cell repertoires in COVID-19. Study in general: The United States, Italy and Spain supplied acute and convalescent COVID-19 samples. Nucleic acid was either cDNA or gDNA, and it came from T cells, B-cell-depleted T cells, or PBMCs.

Original processing methods: Reference gene primer amplification gave estimated nucleated cell counts. Assay: immunoSEQ multiplex PCR; the TCRdb copy retains only in-frame clones and omits some. That table is the source of V, J and clone size, and D and trimming were worked out from the DNA. The data show 90,000 or so clones, 70% to 90% seen once. J lost 2 bases, V lost 4 bases, and 5 bases had no gene match. CDR3 length: 15 residues. Germline CDR1 reads MRHNA; CDR2 reads SNTAGT. The sequenced sample was peripheral blood. V is TRBV6-4 and J is TRBJ1-2, with 9 nucleotides matching TRBD1. This TCR came from a man older than 75 with active or convalescent COVID-19. CDR3 DNA: TGTGCCAGCAGTGTCGGGACAGGGAGGAACTATGGCTACACCTTC. It yields the protein CASSVGTGRNYGYTF.